Following are 12 T cell receptor beta chains from one sample sequenced in a study of cytomegalovirus exposure and HLA in healthy donors (dated by TCRdb to the late 2010s). Library construction relied on the immunoSEQ multiplex PCR assay. For the multiplex PCR, a mixture combining 60 forward primers for TCR Vbeta segments and 13 reverse primers for TCR Jbeta segments was used. TCRdb carries this immuneACCESS record with in-frame sequences only. Its versions omit some clonotypes, under half of them owing to an unresolved V gene in the studies checked, with the rest unexplained. For this sample the table gives around 110,000 clones, of which roughly 80% were detected only once. Together, the top ten hold more than 3% of the sample. Sequencing input: PBMCs. Every receptor here comes from a man aged 55 to 69 in good health and CMV-seronegative.

This clone was seen a few times. The chain recombines TRBV5-1 with TRBJ1-2; D perhaps matches TRBD1 (5 bases). The CDR3 covers 16 residues. V lost 2 bases to trimming and J lost 1 base, with 15 bases between them. The germline gives CDR1 SGHRS, CDR2 YFSETQ. The DNA of the CDR3 is TGCGCCAGCAGCTTATGGGGCCAGGGTGGTAACTATGGCTACACCTTC. This gives the protein CASSLWGQGGNYGYTF.

CDR3 DNA: TGTGCCAGCAGCGTCCAGCAGGGGAGTGGCTACACCTTC. It codes for CASSVQQGSGYTF. The chain is built from TRBV11-3 and TRBJ1-2, with D possibly matching TRBD1 (6 bases). The CDR3 has 13 amino acids. The germline V and J ends were trimmed by 5 bases and 7 bases, with 14 bases remaining between them. Germline V gene lookup returns CDR1 SGHNT and CDR2 YENEEA.

A single count supports this clone. The CDR3: CASSSQGGRRNEKLFF. The DNA for the CDR3 is TGTGCCAGCAGCTCCCAGGGGGGACGACGTAATGAAAAACTGTTTTTT. This chain connects TRBV7-8 to TRBJ1-4; 7 bases match TRBD1. Germline lookup yields CDR1 SGHVS and CDR2 FQNEAQ. This CDR3 is built from 16 residues. Germline trimming cut 4 bases from V and 4 bases from J; bases unmatched to any gene: 9. Together with reference TRBV7-8 and TRBJ1-4, the CDR3 gives the full variable domain: GAGVSQSPRYKVAKRGQDVALRCDPISGHVSLFWYQQALGQGPEFLTYFQNEAQLDKSGLPSDRFFAERPEGSVSTLKIQRTQQEDSAVYLCASSSQGGRRNEKLFFGSGTQLSVL.

This sequence joins TRBV7-9 and TRBJ2-5; D might be TRBD2 (5 bases). This CDR3 comprises 14 residues. From germline, CDR1 is SEHNR and CDR2 FQNEAQ (reference sequence). V was trimmed by 5 bases and J by 2 bases, leaving 12 bases between them. The CDR3 nucleotides read TGTGCCAGCAGCCCGGAGCGGAATCAAGAGACCCAGTACTTC. It encodes CASSPERNQETQYF.

The chain links TRBV6-6 to TRBJ2-3, with 15 bases aligning to TRBD2. V dropped 8 bases and J dropped 5; count of bases not matched to a gene: 8. The CDR3 is made up of 16 amino acids. Germline V gene data show CDR1 as MNHNY and CDR2 as SVGAGI (reference sequence). DNA for the CDR3: TGTGCCAGCGTGGGACTAGCGGGGGGTCTCCAAGATACGCAGTATTTT. Amino acids: CASVGLAGGLQDTQYF.

The chain recombines TRBV5-1 with TRBJ1-6, with D possibly TRBD1 on 5 matching bases. The V end was cut by 4 bases, the J end by 7 bases, with 18 bases between. This CDR3 comprises 16 residues. From germline, CDR1 is SGHRS and CDR2 YFSETQ. CDR3: CASSEASTAPNSPLHF. CDR3 DNA sequence: TGCGCCAGCAGCGAGGCCTCGACAGCACCCAATTCACCCCTCCACTTT.

The chain employs TRBV5-1 and TRBJ2-5; 12 bases match TRBD1. The CDR3 loop spans 14 amino acids. The germline CDR1 and CDR2 sequences are SGHRS and YFSETQ. V shed 2 bases, J shed 11 bases, and the junction held 7 bases outside the gene matches. The CDR3 DNA reads as TGCGCCAGCAGCTTCGGGACAGGGGGCGCGAGGCAGTACTTC. Translated: CASSFGTGGARQYF. Based on the CDR3 plus reference TRBV5-1 and TRBJ2-5, the full variable domain is KAGVTQTPRYLIKTRGQQVTLSCSPISGHRSVSWYQQTPGQGLQFLFEYFSETQRNKGNFPGRFSGRQFSNSRSEMNVSTLELGDSALYLCASSFGTGGARQYFGPGTRLLVL.

The J gene is TRBJ2-1, the V gene TRBV9, with TRBD1 matching 12 bases. Trimming cost V 4 bases and J 9 bases; bases outside gene matches: 8. The CDR3 contains 15 residues. Germline V gives CDR1 SGDLS, CDR2 YYNGEE. The CDR3 DNA is TGTGCCAGCAGCTACCGGGACAGGGGGCTGGGTGAGCAGTTCTTC. Translated: CASSYRDRGLGEQFF.

This clone was observed a few times. V is TRBV28 and J is TRBJ1-5, with TRBD1 as a possible D gene (6 bases). V was clipped by 5 bases and J by 9 bases, with 14 bases between them. The germline CDR1 and CDR2 sequences are MDHEN and SYDVKM. The CDR3 extends over 13 amino acids. The CDR3: CASSLGARGPQHF. CDR3 nucleotides: TGTGCCAGCAGTCTGGGGGCCCGGGGGCCCCAGCATTTT.

In its sample, this clone was seen a few times. In DNA, the CDR3 is TGTGCCAGCAGACCGGGACAGGTGGTTTCACCCCTCCACTTT. It encodes CASRPGQVVSPLHF. The chain employs TRBV6-1 and TRBJ1-6; 8 bases align to TRBD1. Germline CDR1 reads MNHNS; CDR2 reads SASEGT. The CDR3 sequence is 14 residues long. The V gene end was trimmed by 6 bases and the J gene end by 9 bases; junction bases not matched to a gene: 7.

This chain joins TRBV7-8 and TRBJ2-7; 7 bases match TRBD1. Germline CDR1 is SGHVS and CDR2 is FQNEAQ. V was clipped by 5 bases and J by 7 bases; unmatched bases: 8. The CDR3 is made up of 13 amino acids. CDR3 coding DNA: TGTGCCAGCAGCCGGGACAGTTCGGGTGAGCAGTACGTC. Protein: CASSRDSSGEQYV.

The genes are TRBV29-1 and TRBJ2-5; 10 bases map to TRBD1. CDR3 length equals 14 residues. V gave up 8 bases and J gave up 4 bases; unmatched junction bases: 10. Germline loops: CDR1 SQVTM, CDR2 ANQGSEA. The CDR3, as DNA: TGCAGCTTCACCTCTGGGACAGGGGTAGAGACCCAGTACTTC. Translation: CSFTSGTGVETQYF.